These 9 T cell receptor beta chains originate from one sample sequenced in a study of beta chain features in type 1 diabetes. Reverse transcribing all isolated RNA meant expressed TCRB transcripts were sequenced. Using immunoSEQ multiplex PCR, the repertoire was profiled, and TCRdb retains in-frame clones only, with some absent. The sample has some 200,000 clones, around 9.9% seen once; the top ten hold 1% to 1.5%. Sequenced: central memory CD4+ T cells from blood. These receptors were collected from a man aged 18 to 35 in good health.

This clone was observed a few times. This sample includes further DNA sequences coding for the same CDR3. The chain employs TRBV7-9 and TRBJ1-1; unclear D gene. Looked up from germline, CDR1 is SEHNR and CDR2 is FQNEAQ (reference sequence). The CDR3 spans 12 residues. Trimming removed 5 bases at V and 0 bases at J, with 4 bases between. CDR3 amino acids: CASSLMNTEAFF. In nucleotides, the CDR3 is TGTGCCAGCAGCCTAATGAACACTGAAGCTTTCTTT.

This clone was detected a few times. The chain employs TRBV4-2 and TRBJ2-7; D is possibly TRBD2 (5 bases). Germline V lookup: CDR1 LGHNA, CDR2 YNFKEQ. The V gene lost 0 bases and the J gene lost 0 bases, with 12 bases spanning the gap. The CDR3 loop spans 16 amino acids. Here the CDR3 DNA reads TGTGCCAGCAGCCAAGAAAGGACGGGGAGCTCCTACGAGCAGTACTTC. This encodes CASSQERTGSSYEQYF.

This clone was seen a few times. Other nucleotide sequences in the sample specify the same CDR3. The rearrangement links TRBV29-1 to TRBJ2-3; TRBD1 matches 9 bases. This CDR3 has 12 amino acids. The germline V gene encodes CDR1 SQVTM and CDR2 ANQGSEA. J gave up 6 bases and V 3 bases, and 1 base lay outside the gene matches. DNA for the CDR3: TGCAGCGTTGAGGGGACAGGGGATACGCAGTATTTT. Residues: CSVEGTGDTQYF.

This clone was picked up a small number of times. The CDR3 DNA reads as TGTGCCAGCAGCTCGGGAAGTACTCCGAGGTCCGGGGCCAACGTCCTGACTTTC. This sequence encodes CASSSGSTPRSGANVLTF. The V gene is TRBV7-6, the J gene TRBJ2-6, with a weak D call TRBD2 (5 bases). Germline CDR1 reads SGHVS; CDR2 reads FNYEAQ. Trimming cost V 4 bases and J 4 bases, with 20 bases left between them. This CDR3 contains 18 residues.

This sequence joins TRBV6-1 and TRBJ2-3, with D possibly matching TRBD1 (6 bases). Between the trimmed V and J ends, which lost 11 bases and 2 bases, there was a span of 14 bases. Looked up from germline, CDR1 is MNHNS and CDR2 is SASEGT. The CDR3 sequence is 13 residues long. For the CDR3, the DNA is TGTGCCGCCCCGGGACATTCCACAGATACGCAGTATTTT. As protein: CAAPGHSTDTQYF.

Only a few counts were recorded for this clone. The CDR3 sequence is CASSPSQAGDYGYTF. CDR3 DNA sequence: TGTGCCAGCTCACCCTCCCAGGCAGGGGACTATGGCTACACCTTC. This rearrangement joins TRBV18 to TRBJ1-2; a weak D match, TRBD1 (6 bases). The CDR3 spans 15 residues. The V end was cut by 3 bases, the J end by 3 bases, with 14 bases between. From germline, CDR1 is KGHSH and CDR2 LQKENI.

This clone was detected only a few times. V usage is TRBV23-1 and J usage is TRBJ2-5, with D unresolved. TRBV23-1 has ORF status, its function being uncertain. This CDR3 is 12 amino acids long. The V end was cut by 0 bases, the J end by 7 bases, with 6 bases between. CDR3 sequence reads: CASSQSGGTQYF. The CDR3 bases are TGCGCCAGCAGTCAATCGGGTGGGACCCAGTACTTC.

The chain is built from TRBV6-1 and TRBJ2-1, with TRBD2 matching 9 bases. CDR3 size: 15 residues. With 7 bases clipped from V and 4 bases from J, the junction kept 8 bases outside the gene matches. Germline V lookup: CDR1 MNHNS, CDR2 SASEGT. CDR3 nucleotide sequence: TGTGCCAGCACTGTGACTAGCGGACATTACAATGAGCAGTTCTTC. It is translated as CASTVTSGHYNEQFF.

The V and J genes are TRBV30 and TRBJ1-5; no clear D. The V and J ends lost 0 bases and 3 bases respectively, with 6 bases between them. The CDR3 consists of 13 residues. Germline loops: CDR1 GTSNPN, CDR2 SVGIG (reference sequence). The CDR3 loop is CAWSVDDNQPQHF. CDR3 in DNA: TGTGCCTGGAGTGTGGACGACAATCAGCCCCAGCATTTT.